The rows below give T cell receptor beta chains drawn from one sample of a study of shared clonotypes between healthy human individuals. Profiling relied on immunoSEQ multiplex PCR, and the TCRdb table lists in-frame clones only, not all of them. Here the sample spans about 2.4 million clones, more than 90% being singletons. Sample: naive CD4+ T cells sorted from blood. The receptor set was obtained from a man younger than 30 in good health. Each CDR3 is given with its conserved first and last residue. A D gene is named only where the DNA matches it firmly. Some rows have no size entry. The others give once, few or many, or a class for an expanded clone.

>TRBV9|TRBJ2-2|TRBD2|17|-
CASSKWASGGNTGELFF
TGTGCCAGCAGCAAGTGGGCTAGCGGGGGGAACACCGGGGAGCTGTTTTTT
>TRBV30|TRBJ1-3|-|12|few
CASADSGNTIYF
TGTGCCTCGGCGGACTCTGGAAACACCATATATTTT
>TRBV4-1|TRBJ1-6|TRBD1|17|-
CASSQGGRQGPNSPLHF
TGCGCCAGCAGCCAAGGGGGGAGACAGGGACCTAATTCACCCCTCCACTTT
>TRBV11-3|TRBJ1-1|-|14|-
CASSLVGGFTEAFF
TGTGCCAGCAGCTTAGTCGGCGGGTTTACTGAAGCTTTCTTT
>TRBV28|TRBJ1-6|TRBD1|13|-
CASSGQGRSPLHF
TGTGCCAGCAGCGGACAGGGAAGGAGTCCCCTCCACTTT
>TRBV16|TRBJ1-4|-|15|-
CASSQSVNRNEKLFF
TGTGCCAGCAGCCAATCGGTGAACCGAAATGAAAAACTGTTTTTT
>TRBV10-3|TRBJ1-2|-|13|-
CAISGDIGYGYTF
TGTGCCATCAGTGGGGACATCGGCTATGGCTACACCTTC
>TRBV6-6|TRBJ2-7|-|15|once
CASSGFSLGSYEQYF
TGTGCCAGCAGTGGGTTCAGTTTAGGTTCCTACGAGCAGTACTTC
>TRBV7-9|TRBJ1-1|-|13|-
CASSLAGLQEAFF
TGTGCCAGCAGCTTAGCGGGACTGCAGGAGGCTTTCTTT
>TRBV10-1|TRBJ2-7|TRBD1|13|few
CASRVTGTYEQYF
TGCGCCAGCAGGGTGACAGGGACCTACGAGCAGTACTTC
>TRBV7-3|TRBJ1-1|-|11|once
CASSLSFGAFF
TGTGCCAGCAGCTTAAGTTTTGGAGCTTTCTTT
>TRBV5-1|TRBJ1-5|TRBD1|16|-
CASSLEQGASFQPQHF
TGCGCCAGCAGCTTGGAACAGGGGGCAAGTTTTCAGCCCCAGCATTTT
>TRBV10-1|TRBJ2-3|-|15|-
CASSRSGARTDTQYF
TGCGCCAGCAGTCGTTCGGGGGCCCGAACAGATACGCAGTATTTT
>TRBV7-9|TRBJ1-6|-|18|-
CASSPVVAGRGDNSPLHF
TGTGCCAGCAGCCCCGTAGTGGCGGGGAGGGGGGATAATTCACCCCTCCACTTT
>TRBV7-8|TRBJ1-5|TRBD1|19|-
CASSLCVRTGGLCNQPQHF
TGTGCCAGCAGCTTATGTGTTAGAACAGGGGGTTTGTGCAATCAGCCCCAGCATTTT
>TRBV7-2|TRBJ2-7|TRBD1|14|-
CASSLGTGSYEQYF
TGTGCCAGCAGCTTAGGGACAGGATCCTACGAGCAGTACTTC
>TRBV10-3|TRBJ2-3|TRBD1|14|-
CAISESLQGATQYF
TGTGCCATCAGTGAGTCCCTACAGGGGGCGACGCAGTATTTT
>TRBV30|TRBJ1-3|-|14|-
CAWSPDRHGNTIYF
TGTGCCTGGAGTCCAGACAGACATGGAAACACCATATATTTT
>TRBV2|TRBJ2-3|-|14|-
CASSGAGEADTQYF
TGTGCCAGCAGCGGAGCCGGAGAAGCAGATACGCAGTATTTT
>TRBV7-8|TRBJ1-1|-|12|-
CASSHLFAEAFF
TGTGCCAGCAGCCATCTATTCGCTGAAGCTTTCTTT
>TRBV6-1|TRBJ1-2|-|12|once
CASSEVGQGSTF
-
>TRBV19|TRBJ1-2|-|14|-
CASSPRTVGYGYTF
TGTGCCAGTAGTCCGAGGACAGTCGGGTATGGCTACACCTTC
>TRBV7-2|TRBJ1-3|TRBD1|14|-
CASSPGTDGNTIYF
TGTGCCAGCAGTCCCGGGACAGACGGAAACACCATATATTTT
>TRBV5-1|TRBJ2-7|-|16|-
CASSLEATSREYEQYF
TGCGCCAGCAGCTTGGAGGCTACTAGCAGGGAATACGAGCAGTACTTC
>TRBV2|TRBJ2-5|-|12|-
CASSDGGETQYF
TGTGCCAGCAGTGACGGGGGAGAGACCCAGTACTTC
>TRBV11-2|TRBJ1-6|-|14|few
CASSFGQENSPLHF
TGTGCCAGCAGCTTTGGACAAGAAAATTCACCCCTCCACTTT
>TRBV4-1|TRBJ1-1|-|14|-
CASSQVFVSGWAFF
TGCGCCAGCAGCCAAGTTTTTGTTTCAGGATGGGCTTTCTTT
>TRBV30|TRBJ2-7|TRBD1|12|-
CAWDRGGYEQYF
TGTGCCTGGGACAGGGGTGGCTACGAGCAGTACTTC
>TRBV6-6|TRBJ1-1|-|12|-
CASSYLNTEAFF
TGTGCCAGCAGTTACTTGAACACTGAAGCTTTCTTT
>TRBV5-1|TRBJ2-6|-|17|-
CASSSEPGYSGANVLTF
TGCGCCAGCAGCTCGGAACCCGGGTACTCTGGGGCCAACGTCCTGACTTTC
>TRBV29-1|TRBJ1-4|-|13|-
CSVEGVMDEKLFF
TGCAGCGTCGAGGGGGTTATGGATGAAAAACTGTTTTTT
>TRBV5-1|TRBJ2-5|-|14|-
CASSFMGYQETQYF
TGCGCCAGCAGCTTTATGGGATATCAAGAGACCCAGTACTTC
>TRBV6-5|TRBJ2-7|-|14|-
CASRPAELPYEQYF
TGTGCCAGCAGGCCAGCAGAGCTCCCCTACGAGCAGTACTTC
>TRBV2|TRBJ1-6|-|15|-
CASSESVYPSSPLHF
TGTGCCAGCAGTGAATCGGTGTACCCTAGTTCACCCCTCCACTTT
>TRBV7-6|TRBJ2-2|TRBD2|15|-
CASSLVAGGPGELFF
TGTGCCAGCAGCTTAGTAGCGGGAGGCCCCGGGGAGCTGTTTTTT
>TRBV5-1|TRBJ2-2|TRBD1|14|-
CASSGDRRTGELFF
TGCGCCAGCAGCGGGGACAGGAGGACCGGGGAGCTGTTTTTT
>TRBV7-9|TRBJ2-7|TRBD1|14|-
CASSFDRDTDEQYF
TGTGCCAGCAGCTTCGACAGGGACACTGACGAGCAGTACTTC
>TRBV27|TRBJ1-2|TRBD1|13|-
CASRRGQFYGYTF
TGTGCCAGCAGGAGGGGACAGTTCTATGGCTACACCTTC
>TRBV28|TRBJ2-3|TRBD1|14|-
CASSSTGGPDTQYF
TGTGCCAGCAGTTCGACAGGGGGCCCAGATACGCAGTATTTT
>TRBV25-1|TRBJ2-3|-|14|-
CASTQGISTDTQYF
TGTGCCAGCACCCAGGGTATTAGTACAGATACGCAGTATTTT
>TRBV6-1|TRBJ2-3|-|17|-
CASSVFKRQTSTDTQYF
TGTGCCAGCAGTGTTTTCAAGAGGCAGACCAGCACAGATACGCAGTATTTT
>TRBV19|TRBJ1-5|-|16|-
CASAGMLEGGGQPQHF
TGTGCCAGTGCTGGAATGTTGGAGGGCGGAGGGCAGCCCCAGCATTTT
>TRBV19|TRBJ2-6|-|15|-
CASKVPFSGANVLTF
TGTGCCAGTAAGGTGCCTTTCTCTGGGGCCAACGTCCTGACTTTC
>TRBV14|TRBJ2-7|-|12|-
CASSLVSYEQYF
TGTGCCAGCAGCCTAGTATCCTACGAGCAGTACTTC
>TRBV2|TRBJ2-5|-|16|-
CASSEPMGTIQETQYF
TGTGCCAGCAGTGAACCGATGGGAACGATCCAAGAGACCCAGTACTTC
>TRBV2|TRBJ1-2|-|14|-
CASSEIREGYGYTF
TGTGCCAGCAGTGAAATCAGGGAGGGCTATGGCTACACCTTC
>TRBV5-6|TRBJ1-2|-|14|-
CASGSAGALYGYTF
TGTGCCAGCGGTTCCGCGGGGGCCCTCTATGGCTACACCTTC
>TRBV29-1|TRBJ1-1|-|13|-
CSVLTGLASEAFF
TGCAGCGTTCTAACAGGACTAGCGAGTGAAGCTTTCTTT
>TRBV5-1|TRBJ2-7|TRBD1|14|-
CASSPGTGSYEQYF
TGCGCCAGCAGCCCCGGGACAGGGTCTTACGAGCAGTACTTC
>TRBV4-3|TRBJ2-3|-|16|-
CASSQGGLAGTDTQYF
TGCGCCAGCAGCCAAGGAGGCCTTGCAGGCACAGATACGCAGTATTTT
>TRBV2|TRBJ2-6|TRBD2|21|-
CASSPGTSGGVVGAGANVLTF
TGTGCCAGCAGCCCCGGGACTAGCGGGGGGGTTGTAGGGGCCGGGGCCAACGTCCTGACTTTC
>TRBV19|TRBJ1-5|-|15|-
CASSNGQGGNQPQHF
TGTGCCAGTAGTAATGGGCAGGGTGGCAATCAGCCCCAGCATTTT
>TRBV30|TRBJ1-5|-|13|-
CAWSTGGNQPQHF
TGTGCCTGGAGTACGGGGGGGAATCAGCCCCAGCATTTT
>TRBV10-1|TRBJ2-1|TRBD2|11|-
CASSLAGEKFF
TGCGCCAGCAGCCTAGCGGGAGAAAAGTTCTTC
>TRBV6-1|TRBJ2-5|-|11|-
CASTFGETQYF
TGTGCCAGCACTTTTGGAGAGACCCAGTACTTC
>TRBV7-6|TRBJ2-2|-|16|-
CASSTTGSRAAGELFF
TGTGCCAGCAGCACAACCGGCTCCAGGGCGGCCGGGGAGCTGTTTTTT
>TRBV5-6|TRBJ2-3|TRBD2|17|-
CASSERGLAGGTDTQYF
TGTGCCAGCAGCGAGAGGGGACTAGCGGGAGGGACAGATACGCAGTATTTT
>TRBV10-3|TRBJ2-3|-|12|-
CAISEDTDTQYF
TGTGCCATCAGTGAGGACACAGATACGCAGTATTTT